The 28 T cell receptor beta chains listed next were all sequenced from one sample in a study of T cells after yellow fever vaccination. TCRdb re-analysed the 5' RACE reads in MiXCR, keeping a single row per CDR3 protein. The sample yields under 550,000 distinct CDR3 sequences, 20% to 25% seen once. The specimen was PBMCs, collected roughly 20 days after the first yellow fever vaccination. The receptors derive from a man between 18 and 29 years old who received the YFV17D yellow fever vaccine.

The V call is TRBV7-2, the J call TRBJ2-1, with no clear D. This CDR3 is built from 13 residues. Germline V CDR1 and CDR2: SGHTA, FQGNSA. With 1 base removed from V and 5 bases from J, the gap between germline ends came to 6 bases. As DNA, the CDR3 is TGTGCCAGCAGCTTAGGCCCGCACAATGAGCAGTTCTTC. Protein: CASSLGPHNEQFF.

The chain employs TRBV7-2 and TRBJ2-3; D not resolved. V lost 6 bases and J 5 bases, leaving 12 bases between the germline ends. This CDR3 spans 13 amino acids. Germline loops: CDR1 SGHTA, CDR2 FQGNSA. The CDR3 loop reads CASSLSRLDTQYF. The CDR3 region has the DNA TGTGCCAGCAGTCTGAGTAGGTTAGATACGCAGTATTTT. The whole variable domain, remainder taken from reference TRBV7-2 and TRBJ2-3, is GAGVSQSPSNKVTEKGKDVELRCDPISGHTALYWYRQSLGQGLEFLIYFQGNSAPDKSGLPSDRFSAERTGGSVSTLTIQRTQQEDSAVYLCASSLSRLDTQYFGPGTRLTVL.

The table lists this clonotype with a few counts. The chain carries TRBV21-1 and TRBJ1-1. TRBV21-1 is a known pseudogene. This CDR3 has 14 residues. The CDR3, as DNA: TGTGCCAGCAGTATGGGAGGGGGAAAGCTTGTAGCTTTCTTT. It codes for CASSMGGGKLVAFF.

The J gene is TRBJ1-1, the V gene TRBV7-6; D is possibly TRBD1 (6 bases). CDR1 SGHVS and CDR2 FNYEAQ come from the germline V gene. This CDR3 is 16 amino acids long. Trimming pared 5 bases from V and 4 bases from J, leaving 20 bases between. CDR3 nucleotides: TGTGCCAGCAGCACGACCCCACAGGGCCGGGTCACTGAAGCTTTCTTT. Encoded protein: CASSTTPQGRVTEAFF.

This clonotype came up a few times. This chain links TRBV6-1 with TRBJ1-2, with a weak D call TRBD1 (5 bases). This CDR3 is 14 amino acids long. CDR1 MNHNS and CDR2 SASEGT come from the germline V gene. Trimming removed 6 bases from V and 2 bases from J, with 13 bases in between. In DNA, the CDR3 is TGTGCCAGCAGACTATCACAGGCGAACTATGGCTACACCTTC. It codes for CASRLSQANYGYTF.

Of note for this clonotype: Mismatch with germline at one junction end may stem from a read error. The chain combines TRBV2 with TRBJ1-1; TRBD1 aligns across 7 bases. In germline, CDR1 is SNHLY, CDR2 FYNNEI. This CDR3 has 13 amino acids. CDR3 DNA sequence: TGTGCCATCAGTCCTGAGACAGGGACTGAAGCTTTCTTT. Its protein product is CAISPETGTEAFF.

This clonotype has a count of ten or more. This chain uses TRBV12-3 or TRBV12-4 with TRBJ1-1; D is perhaps TRBD1 (6 bases). The CDR3 is 13 residues long. V was clipped by 3 bases and J by 6 bases, with 11 bases between them. The CDR3 spells CASSFRGGAEAFF. The CDR3 DNA follows: TGTGCCAGCAGTTTCAGGGGAGGAGCTGAAGCTTTCTTT.

This clonotype has a handful of counts. The chain carries TRBV7-6 and TRBJ2-3, with 11 positions matching TRBD2. With V trimmed by 4 bases and J by 7 bases, 7 bases remained unmatched. The CDR3 is 15 amino acids. From germline, CDR1 is SGHVS and CDR2 FNYEAQ. The CDR3, as DNA: TGTGCCAGCAGCTCTATAGCGGGGGGGCCAAATACGCAGTATTTT. It yields the protein CASSSIAGGPNTQYF.

V gene TRBV18 combines with J gene TRBJ2-7, with D possibly TRBD1 on 5 matching bases. Trimming cost V 4 bases and J 2 bases, with 12 bases left between them. Germline V gene lookup returns CDR1 KGHSH and CDR2 LQKENI. The CDR3 contains 14 residues. DNA for the CDR3: TGTGCCAGCTCACAGGGGTTGTCAACCTACGAGCAGTACGTC. Translated, it gives CASSQGLSTYEQYV.

The chain links TRBV20-1 to TRBJ2-1; D is uncertain. V gave up 6 bases and J gave up 9 bases, with 12 bases separating them. This CDR3 comprises 11 residues. Germline V gene lookup returns CDR1 DFQATT and CDR2 SNEGSKA (reference sequence). The CDR3 loop reads CSALSYPEQFF. CDR3 bases: TGCAGTGCCCTCTCCTACCCTGAGCAGTTCTTC.

A note on this clonotype: Compared with germline, one end of the junction differs, possibly owing to a read error. The gene calls are TRBV9 and TRBJ2-3; no definite D call. Germline lookup yields CDR1 SGDLS and CDR2 YYNGEE. This CDR3 has 13 residues. CDR3 in DNA: TGTGCCGGCAGCGTACCGGACACAGATACGCAGTATTTT. Translated, it gives CAGSVPDTDTQYF.

The rearrangement joins TRBV7-9 to TRBJ2-7; 9 nucleotides line up with TRBD1. The CDR3 runs 16 residues. Trimming took 6 bases from V and 1 from J; bases not matched to a gene: 10. Germline-derived CDR1 and CDR2 are SEHNR and FQNEAQ (reference sequence). CDR3 nucleotide sequence: TGTGCCAGCAGTGAGATCGGACAGGGGAGTTCCTACGAGCAGTACTTC. Translated, it gives CASSEIGQGSSYEQYF.

J is TRBJ1-1 and V is TRBV3-1, with a weak D call TRBD1 (5 bases). CDR1 and CDR2 (germline): LGHDT, YNNKEL (reference sequence). The CDR3 is made up of 16 amino acids. The ends were cut back, 3 bases at V and 0 bases at J, with 14 bases in the middle. The CDR3 protein is CASSHNGGPMNTEAFF. CDR3 coding DNA: TGTGCCAGCAGCCATAATGGGGGTCCGATGAACACTGAAGCTTTCTTT.

This clonotype was observed a handful of times. This chain uses TRBV5-1 with TRBJ1-2; D remains unclear. V shed 0 bases and J shed 4 bases, with 13 bases lying between them. Germline V gives CDR1 SGHRS, CDR2 YFSETQ. This CDR3 contains 15 residues. For the CDR3, the DNA is TGCGCCAGCAGCTTGGGGGCAGCCCGAAGCTATGGCTACACCTTC. This translates into CASSLGAARSYGYTF. Supplemented by reference TRBV5-1 and TRBJ1-2, the full variable domain reads KAGVTQTPRYLIKTRGQQVTLSCSPISGHRSVSWYQQTPGQGLQFLFEYFSETQRNKGNFPGRFSGRQFSNSRSEMNVSTLELGDSALYLCASSLGAARSYGYTFGSGTRLTVV.

This clonotype was counted between two and nine times. For the CDR3, the DNA is TGTGCCAGCAGCCCGGGACAGGGATTCTATGGCTACACCTTC. This translates into CASSPGQGFYGYTF. The chain combines TRBV12-3 or TRBV12-4 with TRBJ1-2; 9 positions match TRBD1. This CDR3 has 14 amino acids. The V segment lost 6 bases and the J segment 4 bases; nucleotides outside the gene matches: 6.

This clonotype was seen a handful of times. The chain carries TRBV5-6 and TRBJ1-3; possible D gene TRBD1, 5 bases. The germline CDR1 and CDR2 sequences are SGHDT and YYEEEE. This CDR3 spans 15 amino acids. V was shortened by 3 bases and J by 1 base, with 11 bases between the two germline ends. The CDR3 DNA reads TGTGCCAGCAGCTATGGGACTCCGTCTGGAAACACCATATATTTT. It codes for CASSYGTPSGNTIYF.

The V and J genes are TRBV28 and TRBJ1-2; D ambiguous. Germline V gives CDR1 MDHEN, CDR2 SYDVKM. The CDR3 has 15 residues. Trimming cost V 6 bases and J 0 bases, with 14 bases left between them. DNA of the CDR3: TGTGCCAGCAGGGGAACCGACGTAACTAACTATGGCTACACCTTC. Translating gives CASRGTDVTNYGYTF.

This rearrangement joins TRBV27 to TRBJ2-5; D not resolved. V dropped 8 bases and J dropped 5 bases, with 15 bases sitting between them. The CDR3 has 13 amino acids. Germline-derived CDR1 and CDR2 are MNHEY and SMNVEV (reference sequence). This CDR3 is CASGPTYLETQYF. CDR3 in DNA: TGTGCCAGCGGCCCAACCTATCTTGAGACCCAGTACTTC.

The V call is TRBV12-3 or TRBV12-4, the J call TRBJ1-1, with unresolved D. This CDR3 comprises 13 residues. Trimming removed 3 bases from V and 4 bases from J, with 9 bases in between. The CDR3 protein is CASSLETTTEAFF. The CDR3 region has the DNA TGTGCCAGCAGTTTGGAGACAACCACTGAAGCTTTCTTT.

A few counts support this clonotype. V is TRBV20-1 and J is TRBJ2-7, with 7 bases identical to TRBD1. Germline lookup yields CDR1 DFQATT and CDR2 SNEGSKA (reference sequence). The CDR3 is 13 residues long. After removal of 3 bases from V and 3 bases from J, the junction contained 5 bases not matched to a gene. This chain's CDR3 is CSASLGQFYEQYF. The CDR3 nucleotides are TGCAGTGCTAGTTTGGGACAGTTCTACGAGCAGTACTTC.

This clonotype was recorded once. The chain uses TRBV10-3 and TRBJ2-1, with D tentatively TRBD2 (6 bases). Germline CDR1 and CDR2: ENHRY and SYGVKD. Trimming stripped 6 bases from V and 7 bases from J, with 10 bases between. This CDR3 contains 12 residues. The CDR3 DNA follows: TGTGCCATCAGCCCGACTAGGAATGAGCAGTTCTTC. Protein sequence: CAISPTRNEQFF.

The chain uses TRBV11-1 and TRBJ2-1; 8 bases align to TRBD1. CDR1 is SGHAT, CDR2 FQDESV, per germline (reference sequence). The CDR3 totals 16 residues. Trimming took 5 bases from V and 8 from J; bases not matched to a gene: 14. The CDR3 is CASSQAGQGARDEQFF. The CDR3 nucleotides read TGTGCCAGCAGCCAAGCGGGCCAGGGGGCTAGGGATGAGCAGTTCTTC.

The chain recombines TRBV6-1 with TRBJ1-5; tentative D call: TRBD1 (5 bases). V dropped 3 bases and J dropped 6 bases, with 12 bases sitting between them. Per the germline V gene, CDR1 is MNHNS and CDR2 is SASEGT. The CDR3 sequence is 14 residues long. The CDR3 sequence is CASSDGGLGQPQHF. CDR3 DNA: TGTGCCAGCAGTGATGGGGGTTTAGGTCAGCCCCAGCATTTT.

This clonotype has only a few counts. The V call is TRBV6-5, the J call TRBJ2-7; a weak D match, TRBD2 (6 bases). This CDR3 region has 14 residues. Trimming shortened V by 4 bases and J by 3 bases, and 13 bases separated the two germline ends. The germline CDR1 and CDR2 sequences are MNHEY and SVGAGI. The CDR3: CASSSLRGFYEQYF. The CDR3 DNA is TGTGCCAGCAGTTCCCTCCGGGGGTTCTACGAGCAGTACTTC.

This clonotype was counted only a few times. The chain is built from TRBV12-3 or TRBV12-4 and TRBJ1-1; D unclear. This CDR3 spans 15 amino acids. Trimming cost V 1 base and J 3 bases, with 12 bases left between them. The CDR3 nucleotides read TGTGCCAGCAGTTTAGGTACACCGGTTTACACTGAAGCTTTCTTT. This codes for CASSLGTPVYTEAFF.

Comment on this clonotype: The germline gene is not matched at one end of the junction; a read error may be the cause. This chain joins TRBV5-4 and TRBJ2-1, with a weak D call TRBD2 (5 bases). The CDR3 is 12 amino acids. CDR1 is SGHNT and CDR2 is YYREEE in the germline V gene (reference sequence). The CDR3 sequence: CASSERAAEPFF. Written as DNA, the CDR3 is TGTGCCAGCAGCGAAAGAGCGGCCGAGCCGTTCTTC. The full variable domain, its missing parts supplied by reference TRBV5-4 and TRBJ2-1, is ETGVTQSPTHLIKTRGQQVTLRCSSQSGHNTVSWYQQALGQGPQFIFQYYREEENGRGNFPPRFSGLQFPNYSSELNVNALELDDSALYLCASSERAAEPFFGPGTRLTVL.

This clonotype appeared a single time. The chain joins TRBV5-6 to TRBJ1-6, with TRBD1 as a possible D gene (5 bases). V gave up 2 bases and J gave up 10 bases, with 13 bases separating them. Germline loops: CDR1 SGHDT, CDR2 YYEEEE. The CDR3 is 14 residues long. CDR3 region: CASSFIGATSPLHF. As DNA, the CDR3 is TGTGCCAGCAGCTTTATAGGGGCCACCTCACCCCTCCACTTT.

A note on this clonotype: A junction boundary mismatches the germline segment, possibly from a read error. The chain employs TRBV2 and TRBJ2-7, with D possibly matching TRBD1 (6 bases). This CDR3 is built from 13 residues. Germline V gene data show CDR1 as SNHLY and CDR2 as FYNNEI. The CDR3 DNA follows: TGTGCCATCAGTCCACTTTCGCAGGGGGAGCAGTACTTC. Translation gives CAISPLSQGEQYF.